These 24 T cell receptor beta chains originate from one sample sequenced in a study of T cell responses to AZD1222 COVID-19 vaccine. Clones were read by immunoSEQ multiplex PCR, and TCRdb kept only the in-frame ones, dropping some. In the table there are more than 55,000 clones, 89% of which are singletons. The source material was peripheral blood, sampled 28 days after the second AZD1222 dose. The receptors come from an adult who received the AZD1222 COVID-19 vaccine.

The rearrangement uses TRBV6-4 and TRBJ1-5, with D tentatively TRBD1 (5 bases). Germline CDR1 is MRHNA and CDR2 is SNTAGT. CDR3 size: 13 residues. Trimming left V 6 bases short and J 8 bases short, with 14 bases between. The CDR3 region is CASSEQEGKPQHF. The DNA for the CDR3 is TGTGCCAGCAGCGAACAGGAGGGGAAGCCCCAGCATTTT.

In DNA, the CDR3 is TGTGCCAGCAGCCAAAGCCTCTCCTTTGAGGGGACCCAGTACTTC. This gives the protein CASSQSLSFEGTQYF. The chain couples TRBV3-1 (or the pseudogene TRBV3-2) to TRBJ2-5; D possibly corresponds to TRBD2 (5 bases). Deletions cut 2 bases from V and 7 bases from J, with 17 bases between. The CDR3 has 15 amino acids. Germline lookup yields CDR1 LGHDT and CDR2 YNNKEL (reference sequence).

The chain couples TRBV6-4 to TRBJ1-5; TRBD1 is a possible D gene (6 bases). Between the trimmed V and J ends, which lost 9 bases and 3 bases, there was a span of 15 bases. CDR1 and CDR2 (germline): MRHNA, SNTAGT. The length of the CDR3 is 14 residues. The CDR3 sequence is CARATWTDNQPQHF. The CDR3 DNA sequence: TGTGCCAGAGCAACATGGACAGACAATCAGCCCCAGCATTTT.

Here the CDR3 reads CASSPSESSYNEQFF. The DNA of the CDR3 is TGTGCCAGCTCACCAAGCGAGAGCTCCTACAATGAGCAGTTCTTC. V is TRBV18 and J is TRBJ2-1; D is undetermined. The CDR3 contains 15 residues. The germline V and J ends were trimmed by 2 bases and 0 bases, with 8 bases remaining between them. Looked up from germline, CDR1 is KGHSH and CDR2 is LQKENI.

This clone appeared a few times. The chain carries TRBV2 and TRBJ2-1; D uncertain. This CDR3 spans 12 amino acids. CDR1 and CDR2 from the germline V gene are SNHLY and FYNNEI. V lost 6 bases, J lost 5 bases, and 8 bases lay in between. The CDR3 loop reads CASRIFNNEQFF. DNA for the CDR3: TGTGCCAGCAGGATTTTTAACAATGAGCAGTTCTTC.

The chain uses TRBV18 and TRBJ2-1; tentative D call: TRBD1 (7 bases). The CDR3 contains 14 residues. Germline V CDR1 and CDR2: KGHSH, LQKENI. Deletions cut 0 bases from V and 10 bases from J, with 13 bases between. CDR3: CASSPPTGRMEQFF. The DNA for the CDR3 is TGTGCCAGCTCACCACCGACAGGGAGGATGGAGCAGTTCTTC.

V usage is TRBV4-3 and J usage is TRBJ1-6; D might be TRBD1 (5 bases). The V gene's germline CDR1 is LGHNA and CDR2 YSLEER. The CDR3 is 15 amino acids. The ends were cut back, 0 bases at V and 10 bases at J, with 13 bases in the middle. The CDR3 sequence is CASSQEWQGGSPLHF. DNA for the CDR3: TGCGCCAGCAGCCAAGAATGGCAGGGAGGCTCACCCCTCCACTTT.

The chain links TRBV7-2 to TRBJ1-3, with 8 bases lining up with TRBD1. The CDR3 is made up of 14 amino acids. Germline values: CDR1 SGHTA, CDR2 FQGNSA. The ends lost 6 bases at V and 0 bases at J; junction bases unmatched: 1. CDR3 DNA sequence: TGTGCCAGCAGACAGGGGGGCTCTGGAAACACCATATATTTT. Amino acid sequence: CASRQGGSGNTIYF.

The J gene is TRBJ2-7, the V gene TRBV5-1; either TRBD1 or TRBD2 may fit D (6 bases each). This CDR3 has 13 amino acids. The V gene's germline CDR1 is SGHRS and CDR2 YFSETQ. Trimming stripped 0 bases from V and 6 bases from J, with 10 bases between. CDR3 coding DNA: TGCGCCAGCAGCTTGGGCAGGGGAGGCGAGCAGTACTTC. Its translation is CASSLGRGGEQYF.

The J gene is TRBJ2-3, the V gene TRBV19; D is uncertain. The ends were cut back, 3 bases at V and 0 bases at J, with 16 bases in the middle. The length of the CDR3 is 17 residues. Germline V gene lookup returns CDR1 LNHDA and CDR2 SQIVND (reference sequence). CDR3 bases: TGTGCCAGTAGTATTGGGAAGGGTTTCCTTAGCACAGATACGCAGTATTTT. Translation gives CASSIGKGFLSTDTQYF.

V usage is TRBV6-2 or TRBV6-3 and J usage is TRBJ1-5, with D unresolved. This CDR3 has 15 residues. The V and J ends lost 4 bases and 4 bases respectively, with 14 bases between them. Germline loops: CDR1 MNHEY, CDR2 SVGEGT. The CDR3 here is CASSWGGRINQPQHF. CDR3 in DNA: TGTGCCAGCAGTTGGGGAGGACGGATAAATCAGCCCCAGCATTTT.

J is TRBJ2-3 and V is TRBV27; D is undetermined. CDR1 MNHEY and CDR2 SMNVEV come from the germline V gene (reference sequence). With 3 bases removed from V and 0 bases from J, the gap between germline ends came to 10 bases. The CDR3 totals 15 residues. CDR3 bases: TGTGCCAGCAGTTTGAAGAGTATCAGCACAGATACGCAGTATTTT. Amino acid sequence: CASSLKSISTDTQYF.

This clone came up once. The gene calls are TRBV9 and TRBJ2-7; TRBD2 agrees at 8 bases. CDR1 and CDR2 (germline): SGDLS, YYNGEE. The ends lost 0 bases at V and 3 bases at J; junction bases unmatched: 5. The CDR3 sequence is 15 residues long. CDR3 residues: CASSVDGRGDYEQYF. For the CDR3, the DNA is TGTGCCAGCAGCGTAGACGGGAGGGGGGACTACGAGCAGTACTTC.

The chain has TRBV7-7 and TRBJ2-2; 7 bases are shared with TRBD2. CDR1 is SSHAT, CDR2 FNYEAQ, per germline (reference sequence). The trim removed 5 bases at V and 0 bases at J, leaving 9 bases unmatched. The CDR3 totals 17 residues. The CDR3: CASSRLEGTTNTGELFF. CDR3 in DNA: TGTGCCAGCAGCAGGCTGGAGGGGACTACGAACACCGGGGAGCTGTTTTTT.

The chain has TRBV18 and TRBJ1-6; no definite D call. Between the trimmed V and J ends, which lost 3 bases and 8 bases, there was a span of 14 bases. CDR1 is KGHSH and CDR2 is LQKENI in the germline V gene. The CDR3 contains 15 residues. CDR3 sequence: CASSPREGMDSPLHF. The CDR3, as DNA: TGTGCCAGCTCACCCAGAGAAGGGATGGATTCACCCCTCCACTTT.

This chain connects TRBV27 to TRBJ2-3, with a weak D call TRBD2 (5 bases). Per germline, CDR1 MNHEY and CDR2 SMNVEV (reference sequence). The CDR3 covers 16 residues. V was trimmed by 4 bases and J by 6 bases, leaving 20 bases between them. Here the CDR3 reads CASSSGGAFILDTQYF. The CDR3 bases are TGTGCCAGCAGTTCAGGAGGCGCTTTCATCCTGGATACGCAGTATTTT.

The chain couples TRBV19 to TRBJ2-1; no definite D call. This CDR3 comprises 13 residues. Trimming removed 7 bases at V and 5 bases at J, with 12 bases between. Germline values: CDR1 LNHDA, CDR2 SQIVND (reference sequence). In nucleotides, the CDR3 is TGTGCCAGTAAACGGGCCGGGCACAATGAGCAGTTCTTC. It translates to CASKRAGHNEQFF.

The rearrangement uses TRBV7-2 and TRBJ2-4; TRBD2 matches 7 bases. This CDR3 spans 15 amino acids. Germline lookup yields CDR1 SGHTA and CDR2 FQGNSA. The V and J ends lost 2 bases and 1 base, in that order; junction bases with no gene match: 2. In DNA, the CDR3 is TGTGCCAGCAGCTTAAGGCGGGGGGCCAAAAACATTCAGTACTTC. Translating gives CASSLRRGAKNIQYF.

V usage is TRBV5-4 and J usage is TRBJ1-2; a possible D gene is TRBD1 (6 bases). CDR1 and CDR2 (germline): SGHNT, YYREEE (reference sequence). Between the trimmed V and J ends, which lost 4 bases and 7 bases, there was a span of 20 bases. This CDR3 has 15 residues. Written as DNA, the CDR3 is TGTGCCAGCAGCCTCCGTCAGGGGCATTTCGGTGGCTACACCTTC. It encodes CASSLRQGHFGGYTF.

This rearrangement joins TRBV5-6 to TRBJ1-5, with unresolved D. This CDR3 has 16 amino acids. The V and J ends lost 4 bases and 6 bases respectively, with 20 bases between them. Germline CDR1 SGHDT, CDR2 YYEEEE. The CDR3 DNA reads TGTGCCAGCAGCCGAGACGGCAATAGGGTCGGTCAGCCCCAGCATTTT. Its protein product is CASSRDGNRVGQPQHF.

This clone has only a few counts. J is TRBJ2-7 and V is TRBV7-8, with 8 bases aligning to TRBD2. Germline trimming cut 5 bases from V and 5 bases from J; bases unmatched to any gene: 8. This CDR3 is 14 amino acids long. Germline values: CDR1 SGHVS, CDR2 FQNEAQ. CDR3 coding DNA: TGTGCCAGCAGCGCGGGACTAGGACGGAACGAGCAGTACTTC. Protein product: CASSAGLGRNEQYF.

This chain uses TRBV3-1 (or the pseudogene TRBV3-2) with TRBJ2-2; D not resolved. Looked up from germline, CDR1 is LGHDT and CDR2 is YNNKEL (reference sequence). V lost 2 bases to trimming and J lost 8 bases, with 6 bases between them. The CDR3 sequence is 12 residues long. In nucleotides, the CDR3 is TGTGCCAGCAGCCAACTGGCGGGGGAGCTGTTTTTT. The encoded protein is CASSQLAGELFF.

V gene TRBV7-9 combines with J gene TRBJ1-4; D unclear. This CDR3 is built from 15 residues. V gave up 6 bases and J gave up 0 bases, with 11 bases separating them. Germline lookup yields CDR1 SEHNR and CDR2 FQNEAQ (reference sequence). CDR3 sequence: CASREQLTTNEKLFF. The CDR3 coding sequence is TGTGCCAGCAGGGAACAGCTTACAACTAATGAAAAACTGTTTTTT.

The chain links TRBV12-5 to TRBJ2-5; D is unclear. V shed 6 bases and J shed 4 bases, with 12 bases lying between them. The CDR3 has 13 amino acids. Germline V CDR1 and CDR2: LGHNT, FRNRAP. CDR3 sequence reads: CASGVARGETQYF. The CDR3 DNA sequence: TGTGCTAGTGGCGTGGCCCGCGGAGAGACCCAGTACTTC.